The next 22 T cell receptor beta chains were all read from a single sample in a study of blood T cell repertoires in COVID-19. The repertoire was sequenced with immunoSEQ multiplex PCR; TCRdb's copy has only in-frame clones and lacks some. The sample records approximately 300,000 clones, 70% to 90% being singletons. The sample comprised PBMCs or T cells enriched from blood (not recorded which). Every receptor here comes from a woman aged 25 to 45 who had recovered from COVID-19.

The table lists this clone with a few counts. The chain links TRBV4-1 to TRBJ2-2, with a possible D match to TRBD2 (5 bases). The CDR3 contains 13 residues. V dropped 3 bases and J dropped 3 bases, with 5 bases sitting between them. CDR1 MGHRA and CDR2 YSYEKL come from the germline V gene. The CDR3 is CASSQRDTGELFF. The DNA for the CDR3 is TGCGCCAGCAGCCAGCGGGACACCGGGGAGCTGTTTTTT.

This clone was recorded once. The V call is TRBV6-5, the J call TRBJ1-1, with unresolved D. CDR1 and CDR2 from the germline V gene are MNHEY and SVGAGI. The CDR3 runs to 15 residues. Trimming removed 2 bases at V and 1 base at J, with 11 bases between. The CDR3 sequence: CASSYGNRANTEAFF. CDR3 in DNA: TGTGCCAGCAGTTACGGAAACAGAGCGAACACTGAAGCTTTCTTT.

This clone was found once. CDR3 in amino acids: CASSLTGVKTDGYTF. CDR3 sequence (DNA): TGTGCCAGCAGTTTAACAGGGGTTAAGACTGATGGCTACACCTTC. The chain carries TRBV28 and TRBJ1-2; 7 nucleotides align to TRBD1. CDR3 length equals 15 residues. V was clipped by 2 bases and J by 6 bases; unmatched bases: 9. The germline CDR1 and CDR2 sequences are MDHEN and SYDVKM.

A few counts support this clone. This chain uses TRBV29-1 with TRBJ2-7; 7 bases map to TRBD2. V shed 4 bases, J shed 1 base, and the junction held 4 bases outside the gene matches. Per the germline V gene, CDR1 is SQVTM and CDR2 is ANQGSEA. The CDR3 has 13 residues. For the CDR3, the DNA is TGCAGCGTTGGTTGGGGGGGGTCCTACGAGCAGTACTTC. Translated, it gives CSVGWGGSYEQYF.

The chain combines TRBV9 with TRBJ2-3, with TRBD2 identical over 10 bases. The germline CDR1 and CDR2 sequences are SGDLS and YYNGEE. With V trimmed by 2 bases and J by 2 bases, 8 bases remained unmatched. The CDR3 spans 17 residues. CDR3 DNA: TGTGCCAGCAGCGTTGATCTAGCGGGGGCCATCACAGATACGCAGTATTTT. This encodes CASSVDLAGAITDTQYF.

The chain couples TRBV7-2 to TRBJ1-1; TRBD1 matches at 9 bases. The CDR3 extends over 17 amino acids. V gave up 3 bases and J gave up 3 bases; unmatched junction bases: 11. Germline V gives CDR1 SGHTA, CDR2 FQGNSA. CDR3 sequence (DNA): TGTGCCAGCAGCTTGGGGACAGGGTTCTTTCAGGACACTGAAGCTTTCTTT. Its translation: CASSLGTGFFQDTEAFF.

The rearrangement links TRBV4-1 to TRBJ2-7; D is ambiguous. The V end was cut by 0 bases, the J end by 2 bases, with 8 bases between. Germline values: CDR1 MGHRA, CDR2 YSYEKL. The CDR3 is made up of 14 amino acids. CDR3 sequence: CASSQDLTTYEQYF. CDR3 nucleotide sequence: TGCGCCAGCAGCCAAGATCTTACAACCTACGAGCAGTACTTC.

This CDR3 reads CASSQERGAVSGNTIYF. The CDR3, as DNA: TGTGCCAGCAGTCAGGAACGCGGGGCAGTCTCTGGAAACACCATATATTTT. The chain couples TRBV6-6 to TRBJ1-3; maybe TRBD1 (5 bases). This CDR3 spans 17 amino acids. V was shortened by 5 bases and J by 0 bases, with 17 bases between the two germline ends. Germline V lookup: CDR1 MNHNY, CDR2 SVGAGI (reference sequence).

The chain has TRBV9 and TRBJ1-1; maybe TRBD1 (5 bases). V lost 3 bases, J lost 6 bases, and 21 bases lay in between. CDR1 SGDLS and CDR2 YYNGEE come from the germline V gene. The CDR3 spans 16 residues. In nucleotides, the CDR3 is TGTGCCAGCAGCGCGGTGGGGGGAGGGGCGTCAGCTGAAGCTTTCTTT. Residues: CASSAVGGGASAEAFF.

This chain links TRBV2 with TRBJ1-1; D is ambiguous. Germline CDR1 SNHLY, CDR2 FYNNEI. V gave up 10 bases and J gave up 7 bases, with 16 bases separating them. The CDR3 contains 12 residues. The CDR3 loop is CATKTSPVEAFF. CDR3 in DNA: TGTGCCACTAAAACCTCACCCGTTGAAGCTTTCTTT.

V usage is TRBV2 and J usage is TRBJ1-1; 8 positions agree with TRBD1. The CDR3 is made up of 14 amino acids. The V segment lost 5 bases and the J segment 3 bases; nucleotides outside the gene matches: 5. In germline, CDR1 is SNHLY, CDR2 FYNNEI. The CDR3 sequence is CASSRTGRDTEAFF. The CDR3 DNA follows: TGTGCCAGCAGTAGGACAGGGAGGGACACTGAAGCTTTCTTT.

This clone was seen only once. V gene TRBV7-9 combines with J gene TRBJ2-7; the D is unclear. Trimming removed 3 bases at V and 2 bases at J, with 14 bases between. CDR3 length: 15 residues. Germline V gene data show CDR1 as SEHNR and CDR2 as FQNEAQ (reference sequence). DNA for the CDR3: TGTGCCAGCAGCTTGAGCGAGTTCGGCACCTACGAGCAGTACTTC. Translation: CASSLSEFGTYEQYF.

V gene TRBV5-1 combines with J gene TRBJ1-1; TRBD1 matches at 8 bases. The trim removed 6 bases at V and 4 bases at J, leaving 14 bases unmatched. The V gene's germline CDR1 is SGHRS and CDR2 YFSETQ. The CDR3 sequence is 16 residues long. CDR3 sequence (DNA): TGCGCCAGCAAGAATCTCCGAGACACAGGGGGCACTGAAGCTTTCTTT. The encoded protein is CASKNLRDTGGTEAFF.

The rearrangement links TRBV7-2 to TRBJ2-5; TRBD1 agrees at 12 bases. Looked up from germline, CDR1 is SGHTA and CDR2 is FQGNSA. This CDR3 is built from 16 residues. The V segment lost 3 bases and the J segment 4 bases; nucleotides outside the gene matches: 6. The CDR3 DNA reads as TGTGCCAGCAGCTTTACCGGGACAGGGGGCGGAGAGACCCAGTACTTC. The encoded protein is CASSFTGTGGGETQYF.

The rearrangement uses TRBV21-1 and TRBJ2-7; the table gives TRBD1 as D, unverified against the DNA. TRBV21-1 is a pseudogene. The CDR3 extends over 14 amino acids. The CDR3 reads CASSRTGIPYEQYF. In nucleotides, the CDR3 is TGTGCCAGCAGTCGGACAGGGATTCCTTACGAGCAGTACTTC.

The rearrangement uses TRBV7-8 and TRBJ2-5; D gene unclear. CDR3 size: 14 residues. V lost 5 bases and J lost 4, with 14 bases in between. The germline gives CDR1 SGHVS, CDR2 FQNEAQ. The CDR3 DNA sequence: TGTGCCAGCAGCCCCTCATTTGGCCTAGAGACCCAGTACTTC. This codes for CASSPSFGLETQYF.

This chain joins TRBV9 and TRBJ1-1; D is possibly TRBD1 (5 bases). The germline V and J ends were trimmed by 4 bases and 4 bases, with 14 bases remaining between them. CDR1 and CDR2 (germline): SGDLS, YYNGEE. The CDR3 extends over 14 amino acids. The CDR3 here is CASSSGVGGTEAFF. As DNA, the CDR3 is TGTGCCAGCAGCTCCGGAGTGGGGGGCACTGAAGCTTTCTTT.

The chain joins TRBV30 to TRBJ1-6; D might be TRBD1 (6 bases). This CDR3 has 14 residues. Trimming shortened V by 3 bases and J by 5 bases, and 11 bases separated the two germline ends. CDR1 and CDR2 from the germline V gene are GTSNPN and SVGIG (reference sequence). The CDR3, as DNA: TGTGCCTGGAGCGCCCAGGGGCATAATTCACCCCTCCACTTT. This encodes CAWSAQGHNSPLHF.

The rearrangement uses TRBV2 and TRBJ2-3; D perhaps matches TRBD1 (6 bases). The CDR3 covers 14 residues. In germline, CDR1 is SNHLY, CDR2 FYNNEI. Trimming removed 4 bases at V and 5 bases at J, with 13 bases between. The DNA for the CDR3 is TGTGCCAGCAGTGTTACCAGGGGTGAAGATACGCAGTATTTT. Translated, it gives CASSVTRGEDTQYF.

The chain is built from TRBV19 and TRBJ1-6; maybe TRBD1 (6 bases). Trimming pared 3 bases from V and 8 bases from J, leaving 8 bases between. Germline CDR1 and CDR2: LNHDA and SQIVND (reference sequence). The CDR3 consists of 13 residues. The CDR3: CASSIRGYSPLHF. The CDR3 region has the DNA TGTGCCAGTAGTATCAGGGGCTATTCACCCCTCCACTTT.

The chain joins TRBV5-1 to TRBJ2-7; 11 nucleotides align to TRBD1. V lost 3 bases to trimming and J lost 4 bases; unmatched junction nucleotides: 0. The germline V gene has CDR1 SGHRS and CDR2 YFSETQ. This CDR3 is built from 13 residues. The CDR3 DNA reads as TGCGCCAGCAGCTGGGACAGGGGGTACGAGCAGTACTTC. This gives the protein CASSWDRGYEQYF.

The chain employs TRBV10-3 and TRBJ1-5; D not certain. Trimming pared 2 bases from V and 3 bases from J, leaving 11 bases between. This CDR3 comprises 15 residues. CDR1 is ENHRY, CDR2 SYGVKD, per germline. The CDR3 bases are TGTGCCATCAGTGAGAACGGGAACTTCAATCAGCCCCAGCATTTT. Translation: CAISENGNFNQPQHF.